These T cell receptor beta chains were read from a single sample in a study of cytomegalovirus exposure and HLA in healthy donors. TCRdb's table, derived via immunoSEQ multiplex PCR, lists solely in-frame clones and lacks some. The profile shows approximately 87,000 clones, approximately 85% of them singletons. Source material: PBMCs. The receptor source for this set is a woman aged 18-29 years in good health and CMV-seropositive. The CDR3 runs from the conserved cysteine through the conserved F or W. D genes are given only for firm matches. The size of a clone is reported for some rows only, either as once, few or many, or as a class for expanded clones.

clone_size,cdr3_length,v_call,j_call,d_call,cdr3_nt,cdr3_aa
.,13,TRBV19,TRBJ1-5,.,TGTGCCACCTCAGGGTTCCCTGATCAGCCCCAGCATTTT,CATSGFPDQPQHF
.,14,TRBV10-1,TRBJ2-3,TRBD2,TGCGCCAGCAGTGATACTAGCGGGAGCGATACGCAGTATTTT,CASSDTSGSDTQYF
.,13,TRBV6-1,TRBJ2-1,.,TGTGCCAGCGGTTTGGCAGCCTCGGGGGAGCAGTTCTTC,CASGLAASGEQFF
.,15,TRBV19,TRBJ1-5,TRBD1,TGTGCCAGTGGACAGACAGGGAGTGGCAATCAGCCCCAGCATTTT,CASGQTGSGNQPQHF
.,16,TRBV15,TRBJ1-1,.,TGTGCCACCAGCAGAGACCCAGGGGTGTCGGTCACTGAAGCTTTCTTT,CATSRDPGVSVTEAFF
.,15,TRBV5-8,TRBJ1-4,TRBD1,TGTGCCAGCAGCTCGTGGGACAGGACTGATGAAAAACTGTTTTTT,CASSSWDRTDEKLFF
.,14,TRBV9,TRBJ2-7,.,TGTGCCAGCAGCGTAGAAGGGGGCTCCTACGAGCAGTACTTC,CASSVEGGSYEQYF
.,14,TRBV9,TRBJ2-7,TRBD2,TGTGCCAGCAGCGCAAGCGGGACCCCCTACGAGCAGTACTTC,CASSASGTPYEQYF
.,19,TRBV2,TRBJ2-6,.,TGTGCCAGCAGCGATCCCTCTGGGGGGGCCTTCTCTGGGGCCAACGTCCTGACTTTC,CASSDPSGGAFSGANVLTF
.,16,TRBV7-3,TRBJ2-7,TRBD1,TGTGCCAGCAGCCCAACCCCGGGACAGCTTTCCTACGAGCAGTACTTC,CASSPTPGQLSYEQYF
.,18,TRBV5-1,TRBJ2-1,.,TGCGCCAGCAGCTTGAGGCCGACTTCTGACAGATCCTACAATGAGCAGTTCTTC,CASSLRPTSDRSYNEQFF
.,14,TRBV19,TRBJ1-1,.,TGTGCCAGTAGTAAACAGGGCTCGGGAACTGAAGCTTTCTTT,CASSKQGSGTEAFF
.,18,TRBV9,TRBJ2-6,TRBD2,TGTGCCAGCAGCGTAGTAGGGGCGGGGGTCTCTGGGGCCAACGTCCTGACTTTC,CASSVVGAGVSGANVLTF
.,16,TRBV15,TRBJ2-7,TRBD2,TGTGCCACCAGCCGAAGACTAGCGGGGGGGTCTCGGGAGCAGTACTTC,CATSRRLAGGSREQYF
.,14,TRBV28,TRBJ1-5,TRBD1,TGTGCCAGCAGAGCCGGGACAGATAATCAGCCCCAGCATTTT,CASRAGTDNQPQHF
.,17,TRBV9,TRBJ2-1,TRBD2,TGTGCCAGCAGCGTAGAGGCTAGCGGGTACTCCTACAATGAGCAGTTCTTC,CASSVEASGYSYNEQFF
.,14,TRBV5-1,TRBJ2-5,TRBD1,TGCGCCAGCAGCAAGTGGGACAGACAAGAGACCCAGTACTTC,CASSKWDRQETQYF
few,14,TRBV28,TRBJ2-1,TRBD2,TGTGCCAGCAGTAGAAGCGGGACCTACAATGAGCAGTTCTTC,CASSRSGTYNEQFF
.,18,TRBV28,TRBJ2-3,TRBD2,TGTGCCAGCAGTTTACCAGACCGGGGAGGGAGCTACACAGATACGCAGTATTTT,CASSLPDRGGSYTDTQYF
.,18,TRBV2,TRBJ2-2,.,TGTGCCAGCAGTGAAGTCGGGTACGAGTCGGCGCCCACCGGGGAGCTGTTTTTT,CASSEVGYESAPTGELFF
.,18,TRBV12-5,TRBJ2-3,TRBD2,TGTGCTAGTGGTTTGGTAGAGCGGACTAGCGGGAGAACAGATACGCAGTATTTT,CASGLVERTSGRTDTQYF
.,12,TRBV30,TRBJ2-7,.,TGTGCCTCCTCACTAGTTGGGTACGAGCAGTACTTC,CASSLVGYEQYF
.,14,TRBV5-8,TRBJ2-3,TRBD2,TGTGCCAGCAGCGACCTAGCGGAGACAGATACGCAGTATTTT,CASSDLAETDTQYF
.,15,TRBV4-1,TRBJ1-1,TRBD1,TGCGCCAGCAGCCACCTGGGACAGCTCAACACTGAAGCTTTCTTT,CASSHLGQLNTEAFF
.,13,TRBV6-1,TRBJ2-7,.,TGTGCCAGCAGCCGTGACCGGGGAAGCGAGCAGTACTTC,CASSRDRGSEQYF
few,18,TRBV28,TRBJ1-3,.,TGTGCCAGCAGCTATACCCCCAGGGAGGCTCTCTCTGGAAACACCATATATTTT,CASSYTPREALSGNTIYF
.,14,TRBV7-9,TRBJ2-3,.,TGTGCCAGCAGAGATTCGCGGAACTTTGATACGCAGTATTTT,CASRDSRNFDTQYF
.,18,TRBV4-1,TRBJ2-7,TRBD2,TGCGCCAGCAGCCAAGAATTCCTAGCGGGAGGGATCCGCTACGAGCAGTACTTC,CASSQEFLAGGIRYEQYF
.,11,TRBV20-1,TRBJ2-7,.,TGCAGTGCCCCTATAGCCTACGAGCAGTACTTC,CSAPIAYEQYF
.,13,TRBV5-6,TRBJ1-2,TRBD1,TGTGCCAGCAGCGCGGGACAGTTCTATGGCTACACCTTC,CASSAGQFYGYTF
once,15,TRBV27,TRBJ1-2,.,TGTGCCAGCAGTTTAGGGGGGTCACAAAACTATGGCTACACCTTC,CASSLGGSQNYGYTF
.,18,TRBV27,TRBJ2-7,TRBD1,TGTGCCAGCAGTAGTTTTTCTCCCCGGGACAGGCCTAATTACGAGCAGTACTTC,CASSSFSPRDRPNYEQYF
.,13,TRBV5-6,TRBJ1-2,TRBD1,TGTGCCAGCAGCGAAACAGGGGGAGATGGCTACACCTTC,CASSETGGDGYTF
few,15,TRBV7-8,TRBJ1-5,TRBD1,TGTGCCAGCAGCTCCGGGACAGGGAGCAATCAGCCCCAGCATTTT,CASSSGTGSNQPQHF
many,14,TRBV21-1,TRBJ2-1,.,TGTGCCAGCAGCAAATCTGTCTACCCCAATGAGCAGTTCTTC,CASSKSVYPNEQFF
.,14,TRBV28,TRBJ1-2,.,TGTGCCAGCAGTTTGGGCAGCATTAACTATGGCTACACCTTC,CASSLGSINYGYTF
.,15,TRBV9,TRBJ1-1,.,TGTGCCAGCAGCGTCGACTCCGGGGGGTACACTGAAGCTTTCTTT,CASSVDSGGYTEAFF
.,16,TRBV6-5,TRBJ2-7,TRBD2,TGTGCCAGCAGTTACTCGCTAGCGGGAGGTACCTACGAGCAGTACTTC,CASSYSLAGGTYEQYF
.,13,TRBV7-6,TRBJ2-5,.,TGTGCCAGCAGACAGAGAAATGAAGAGACCCAGTACTTC,CASRQRNEETQYF
once,15,TRBV4-1,TRBJ2-7,.,TGCGCCAGCAGCCCACGACAGGCCCAAGGCTACGAGCAGTACTTC,CASSPRQAQGYEQYF
.,16,TRBV6-6,TRBJ2-3,TRBD1,TGTGCCAGCAGTAACGCAGGGGGCGTTGGTACAGATACGCAGTATTTT,CASSNAGGVGTDTQYF
few,17,TRBV28,TRBJ2-7,TRBD1,TGTGCCAGCAGTTCCCCGCCGAGGGACAGGTGGTCCTACGAGCAGTACTTC,CASSSPPRDRWSYEQYF
.,14,TRBV29-1,TRBJ1-1,.,TGCAGCGCTTCGGGACTCCTCTCGAACACTGAAGCTTTCTTT,CSASGLLSNTEAFF
.,17,TRBV7-9,TRBJ2-7,.,TGTGCCAGCAGCGCACAACGGGGCGGGGGCTCAGCCTACGAGCAGTACTTC,CASSAQRGGGSAYEQYF
.,15,TRBV7-9,TRBJ1-2,TRBD1,TGTGCCAGCAGCGAAACCACAGGGGGCACGGTTGGCTACACCTTC,CASSETTGGTVGYTF
.,14,TRBV5-1,TRBJ2-7,TRBD1,TGCGCCAGCAGCTACGGGACAGGGCCCTACGAGCAGTACTTC,CASSYGTGPYEQYF
few,15,TRBV7-9,TRBJ1-5,.,TGTGCCAGCAGCTTAGACGACAGTAGCAATCAGCCCCAGCATTTT,CASSLDDSSNQPQHF
.,16,TRBV18,TRBJ2-7,.,TGTGCCAGCTCACCGATTGAACAGGACCTCTCCTACGAGCAGTACTTC,CASSPIEQDLSYEQYF
.,16,TRBV25-1,TRBJ2-7,.,TGTGCCAGCAGTGAACTGGAATCCAGGAAAACCTACGAGCAGTACTTC,CASSELESRKTYEQYF
.,15,TRBV10-3,TRBJ2-7,.,TGTGCCATCAGTGGAAGGGAGGTGGCTAGCTACGAGCAGTACTTC,CAISGREVASYEQYF
.,14,TRBV10-3,TRBJ2-1,TRBD1,TGTGCCATCAGTGAGTGGGACAGGGACAATGAGCAGTTCTTC,CAISEWDRDNEQFF
few,14,TRBV6-1,TRBJ2-7,TRBD2,TGTGCCAGCAGTGTACTAGCGGGAAACTACGAGCAGTACTTC,CASSVLAGNYEQYF
.,14,TRBV5-4,TRBJ1-4,TRBD1,TGTGCCAGCAGCTTGCAGGGGGCGGGCGAAAAACTGTTTTTT,CASSLQGAGEKLFF
.,16,TRBV5-4,TRBJ1-2,TRBD1,TGTGCCAGCAGCTTTAAAGTTCTGACAGGGGGATATGGCTACACCTTC,CASSFKVLTGGYGYTF
.,17,TRBV4-1,TRBJ1-4,.,TGCGCCAGCAGCCACTCCACGGGGGGGGTCCGGAGGGAAAAACTGTTTTTT,CASSHSTGGVRREKLFF
once,16,TRBV28,TRBJ2-2,.,TGTGCCAGCAGTCCTTGGGGGGAGGCCCACACCGGGGAGCTGTTTTTT,CASSPWGEAHTGELFF
.,14,TRBV7-2,TRBJ1-1,.,TGTGCCAGCAGCTCTTCCAGTTTCAACACTGAAGCTTTCTTT,CASSSSSFNTEAFF